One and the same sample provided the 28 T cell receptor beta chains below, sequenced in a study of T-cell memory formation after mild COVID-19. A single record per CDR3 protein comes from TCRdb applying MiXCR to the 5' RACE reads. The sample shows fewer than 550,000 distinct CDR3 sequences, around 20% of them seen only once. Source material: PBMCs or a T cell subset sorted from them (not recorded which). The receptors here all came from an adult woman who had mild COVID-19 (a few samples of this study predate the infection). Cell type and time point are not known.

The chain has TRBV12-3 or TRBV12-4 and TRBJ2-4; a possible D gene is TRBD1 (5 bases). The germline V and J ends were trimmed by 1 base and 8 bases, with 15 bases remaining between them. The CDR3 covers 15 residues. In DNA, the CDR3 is TGTGCCAGCAGTTTAGTGGCATCAGGGCGGCACATTCAGTACTTC. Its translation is CASSLVASGRHIQYF.

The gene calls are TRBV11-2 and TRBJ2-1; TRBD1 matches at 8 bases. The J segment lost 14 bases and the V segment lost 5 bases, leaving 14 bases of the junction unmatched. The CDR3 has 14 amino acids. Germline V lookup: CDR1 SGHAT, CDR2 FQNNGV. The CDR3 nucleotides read TGTGCCAGCAGCCCATACGTCAGGGGGCGTATAGAGTTCTTC. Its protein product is CASSPYVRGRIEFF. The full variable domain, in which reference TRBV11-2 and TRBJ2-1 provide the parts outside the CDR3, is EAGVAQSPRYKIIEKRQSVAFWCNPISGHATLYWYQQILGQGPKLLIQFQNNGVVDDSQLPKDRFSAERLKGVDSTLKIQPAKLEDSAVYLCASSPYVRGRIEFFGPGTRLTVL.

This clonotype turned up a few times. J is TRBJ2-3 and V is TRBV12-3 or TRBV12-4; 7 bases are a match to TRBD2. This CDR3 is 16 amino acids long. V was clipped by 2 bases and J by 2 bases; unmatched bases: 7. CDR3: CASSLLASGVTDTQYF. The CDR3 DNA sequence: TGTGCCAGCAGTTTATTGGCTAGCGGAGTCACAGATACGCAGTATTTT.

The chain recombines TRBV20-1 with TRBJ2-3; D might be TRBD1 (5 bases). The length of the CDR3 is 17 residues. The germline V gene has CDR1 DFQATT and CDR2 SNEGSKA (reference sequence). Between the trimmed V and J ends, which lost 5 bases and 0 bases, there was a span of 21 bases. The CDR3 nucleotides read TGCAGTGCTCCCTGGGGCCAGCTCCTCTTTAGCACAGATACGCAGTATTTT. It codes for CSAPWGQLLFSTDTQYF.

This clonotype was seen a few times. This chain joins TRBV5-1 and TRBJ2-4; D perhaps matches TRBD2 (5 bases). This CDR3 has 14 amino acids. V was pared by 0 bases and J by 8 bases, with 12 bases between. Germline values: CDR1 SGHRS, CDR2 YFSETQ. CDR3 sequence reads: CASSLASGWDIQYF. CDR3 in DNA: TGCGCCAGCAGCTTGGCCTCGGGGTGGGACATTCAGTACTTC.

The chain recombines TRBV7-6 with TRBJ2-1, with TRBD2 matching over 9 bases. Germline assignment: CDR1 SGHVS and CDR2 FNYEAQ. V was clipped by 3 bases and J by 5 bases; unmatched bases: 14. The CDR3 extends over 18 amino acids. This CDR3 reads CASSFTTSGGGGDNEQFF. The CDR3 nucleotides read TGTGCCAGCAGCTTCACGACTAGCGGAGGGGGTGGAGACAATGAGCAGTTCTTC.

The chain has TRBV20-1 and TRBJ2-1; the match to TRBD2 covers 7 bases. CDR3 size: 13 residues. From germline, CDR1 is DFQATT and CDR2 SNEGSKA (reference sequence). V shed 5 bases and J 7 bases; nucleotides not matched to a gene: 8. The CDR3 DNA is TGCAGTGCTGGCGGGGGACGCTCGAATGAGCAGTTCTTC. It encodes CSAGGGRSNEQFF.

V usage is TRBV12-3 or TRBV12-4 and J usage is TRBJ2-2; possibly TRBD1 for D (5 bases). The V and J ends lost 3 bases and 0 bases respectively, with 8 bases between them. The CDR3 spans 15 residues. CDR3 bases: TGTGCCAGCAGTTTCGACAGCCCGAACACCGGGGAGCTGTTTTTT. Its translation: CASSFDSPNTGELFF.

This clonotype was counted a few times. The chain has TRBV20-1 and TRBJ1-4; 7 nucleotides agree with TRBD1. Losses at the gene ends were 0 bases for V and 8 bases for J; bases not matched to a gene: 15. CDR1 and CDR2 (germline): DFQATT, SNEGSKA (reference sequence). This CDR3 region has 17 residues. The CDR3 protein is CSARDLLQGIMGEKLFF. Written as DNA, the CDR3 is TGCAGTGCTAGAGATCTTTTACAGGGGATTATGGGCGAAAAACTGTTTTTT.

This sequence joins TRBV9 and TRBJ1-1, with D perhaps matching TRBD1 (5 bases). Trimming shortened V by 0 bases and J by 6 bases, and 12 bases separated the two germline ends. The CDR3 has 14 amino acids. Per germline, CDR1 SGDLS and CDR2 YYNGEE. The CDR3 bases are TGTGCCAGCAGCGTAGACTCAGGGCGGTCTGAAGCTTTCTTT. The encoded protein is CASSVDSGRSEAFF.

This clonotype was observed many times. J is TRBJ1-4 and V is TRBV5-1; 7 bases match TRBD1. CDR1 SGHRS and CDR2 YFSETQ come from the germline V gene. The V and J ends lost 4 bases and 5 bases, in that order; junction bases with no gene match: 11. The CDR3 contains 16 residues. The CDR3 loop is CASSGGRQGLNEKLFF. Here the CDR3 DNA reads TGCGCCAGCAGCGGGGGACGACAGGGATTGAATGAAAAACTGTTTTTT.

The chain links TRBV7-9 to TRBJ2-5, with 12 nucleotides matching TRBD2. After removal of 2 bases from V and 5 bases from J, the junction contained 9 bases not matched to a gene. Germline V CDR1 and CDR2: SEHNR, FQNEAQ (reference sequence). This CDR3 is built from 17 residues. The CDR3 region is CASSLLAGGPFRETQYF. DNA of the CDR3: TGTGCCAGCAGCTTACTAGCGGGAGGGCCCTTTCGGGAGACCCAGTACTTC.

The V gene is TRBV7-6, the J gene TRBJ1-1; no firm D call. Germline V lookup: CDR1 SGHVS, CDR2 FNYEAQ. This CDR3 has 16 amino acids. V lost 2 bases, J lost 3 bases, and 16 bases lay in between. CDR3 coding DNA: TGTGCCAGCAGCTTAAACCCCGGACTCCTGTACACTGAAGCTTTCTTT. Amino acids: CASSLNPGLLYTEAFF. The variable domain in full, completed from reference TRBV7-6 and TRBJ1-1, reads GAGVSQSPRYKVTKRGQDVALRCDPISGHVSLYWYRQALGQGPEFLTYFNYEAQQDKSGLPNDRFSAERPEGSISTLTIQRTEQRDSAMYRCASSLNPGLLYTEAFFGQGTRLTVV.

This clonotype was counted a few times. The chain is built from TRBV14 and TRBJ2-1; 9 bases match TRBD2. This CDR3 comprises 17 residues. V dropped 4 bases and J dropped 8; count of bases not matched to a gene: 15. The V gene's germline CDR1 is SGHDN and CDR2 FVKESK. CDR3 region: CASSPYLAGARIHEQFF. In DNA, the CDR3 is TGTGCCAGCAGCCCCTATTTAGCGGGAGCCAGGATCCATGAGCAGTTCTTC. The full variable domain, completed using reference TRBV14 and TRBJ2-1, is EAGVTQFPSHSVIEKGQTVTLRCDPISGHDNLYWYRRVMGKEIKFLLHFVKESKQDESGMPNNRFLAERTGGTYSTLKVQPAELEDSGVYFCASSPYLAGARIHEQFFGPGTRLTVL.

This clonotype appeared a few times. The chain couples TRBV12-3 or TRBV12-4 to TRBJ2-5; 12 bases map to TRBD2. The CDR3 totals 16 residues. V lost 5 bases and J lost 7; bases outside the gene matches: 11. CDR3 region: CASSPPGTSGPGTQYF. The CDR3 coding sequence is TGTGCCAGCAGTCCGCCCGGGACTAGCGGGCCTGGGACCCAGTACTTC.

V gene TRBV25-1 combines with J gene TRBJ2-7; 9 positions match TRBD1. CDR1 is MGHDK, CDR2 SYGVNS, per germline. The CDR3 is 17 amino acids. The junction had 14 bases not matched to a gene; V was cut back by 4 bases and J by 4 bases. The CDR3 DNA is TGTGCCAGCAGTGCGAACCGGGACAGGGAACAAGGGTACGAGCAGTACTTC. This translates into CASSANRDREQGYEQYF.

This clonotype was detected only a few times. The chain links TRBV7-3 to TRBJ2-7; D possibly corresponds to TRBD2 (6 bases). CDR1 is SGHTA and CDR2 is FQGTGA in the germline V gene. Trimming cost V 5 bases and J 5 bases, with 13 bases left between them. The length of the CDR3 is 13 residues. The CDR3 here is CASSMGDWDEQYF. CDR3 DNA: TGTGCCAGCAGCATGGGGGACTGGGACGAGCAGTACTTC.

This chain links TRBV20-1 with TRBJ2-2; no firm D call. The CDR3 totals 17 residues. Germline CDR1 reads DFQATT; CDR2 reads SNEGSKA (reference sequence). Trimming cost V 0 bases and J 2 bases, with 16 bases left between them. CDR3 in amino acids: CSARERFGPANTGELFF. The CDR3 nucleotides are TGCAGTGCTAGAGAACGTTTCGGTCCTGCTAACACCGGGGAGCTGTTTTTT.

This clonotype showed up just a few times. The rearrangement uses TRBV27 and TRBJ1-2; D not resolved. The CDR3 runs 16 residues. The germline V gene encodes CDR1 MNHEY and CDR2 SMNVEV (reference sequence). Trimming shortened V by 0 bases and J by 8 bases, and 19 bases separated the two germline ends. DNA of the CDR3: TGTGCCAGCAGTTTATCGAATGGGGTAGGGAGTGGGGGCTACACCTTC. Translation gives CASSLSNGVGSGGYTF.

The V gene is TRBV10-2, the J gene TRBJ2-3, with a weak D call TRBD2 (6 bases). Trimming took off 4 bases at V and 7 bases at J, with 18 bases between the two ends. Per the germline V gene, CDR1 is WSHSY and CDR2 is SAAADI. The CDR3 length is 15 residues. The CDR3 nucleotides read TGCGCCAGCAGTGTACCTCCCCTGGGACTCAATACGCAGTATTTT. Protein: CASSVPPLGLNTQYF.

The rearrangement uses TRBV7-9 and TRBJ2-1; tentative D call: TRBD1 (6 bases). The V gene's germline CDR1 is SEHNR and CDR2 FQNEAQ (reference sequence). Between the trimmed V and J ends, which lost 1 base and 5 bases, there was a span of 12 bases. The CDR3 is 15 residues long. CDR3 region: CASSLDRWGHNEQFF. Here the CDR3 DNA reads TGTGCCAGCAGCTTAGACAGGTGGGGGCACAATGAGCAGTTCTTC.

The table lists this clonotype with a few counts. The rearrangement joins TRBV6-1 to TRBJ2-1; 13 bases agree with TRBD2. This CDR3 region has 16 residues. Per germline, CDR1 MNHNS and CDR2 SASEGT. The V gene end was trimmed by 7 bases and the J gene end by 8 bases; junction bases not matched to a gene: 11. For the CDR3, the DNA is TGTGCCAGCATTCATGGACTAGCGGGAGTAGTCCATGAGCAGTTCTTC. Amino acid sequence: CASIHGLAGVVHEQFF.

The chain's CDR3 is CASCRLAGALEQYF. CDR3 sequence (DNA): TGTGCCAGCTGTAGACTAGCGGGGGCCCTAGAGCAGTACTTC. V gene TRBV2 combines with J gene TRBJ2-7; 12 bases are shared with TRBD2. Germline V gene data show CDR1 as SNHLY and CDR2 as FYNNEI. CDR3 length equals 14 residues. J gave up 7 bases and V 8 bases, and 9 bases lay outside the gene matches. The full variable domain, rest sourced from reference TRBV2 and TRBJ2-7, is EPEVTQTPSHQVTQMGQEVILRCVPISNHLYFYWYRQILGQKVEFLVSFYNNEISEKSEIFDDQFSVERPDGSNFTLKIRSTKLEDSAMYFCASCRLAGALEQYFGPGTRLTVT.

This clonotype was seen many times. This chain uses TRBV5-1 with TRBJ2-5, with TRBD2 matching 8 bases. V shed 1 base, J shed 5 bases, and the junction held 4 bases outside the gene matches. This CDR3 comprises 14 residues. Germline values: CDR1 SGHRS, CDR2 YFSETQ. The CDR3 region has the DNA TGCGCCAGCAGCTTGTCAGCGGGAGTTGAGACCCAGTACTTC. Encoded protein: CASSLSAGVETQYF.

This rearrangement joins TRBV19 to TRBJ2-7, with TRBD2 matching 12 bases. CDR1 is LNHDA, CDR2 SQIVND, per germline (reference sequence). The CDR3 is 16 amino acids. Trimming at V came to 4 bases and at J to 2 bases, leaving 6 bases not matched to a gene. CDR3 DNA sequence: TGTGCCAGTAGTACCAACGGACTAGCGGGGACCTACGAGCAGTACTTC. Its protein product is CASSTNGLAGTYEQYF.

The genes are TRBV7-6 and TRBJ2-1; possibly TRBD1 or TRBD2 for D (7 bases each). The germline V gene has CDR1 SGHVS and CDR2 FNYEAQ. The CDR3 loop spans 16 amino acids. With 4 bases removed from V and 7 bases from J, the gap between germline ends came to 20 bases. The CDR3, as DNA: TGTGCCAGCAGCTCCCCCGGGGAGGGGGCGATTAATGAGCAGTTCTTC. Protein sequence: CASSSPGEGAINEQFF.

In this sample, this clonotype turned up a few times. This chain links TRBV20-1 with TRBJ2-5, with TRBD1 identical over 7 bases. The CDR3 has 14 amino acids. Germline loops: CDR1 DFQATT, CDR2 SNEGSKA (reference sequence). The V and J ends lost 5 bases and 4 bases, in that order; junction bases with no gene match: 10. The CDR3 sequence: CSARGGQGIETQYF. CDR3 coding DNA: TGCAGTGCTCGAGGGGGCCAGGGAATAGAGACCCAGTACTTC.

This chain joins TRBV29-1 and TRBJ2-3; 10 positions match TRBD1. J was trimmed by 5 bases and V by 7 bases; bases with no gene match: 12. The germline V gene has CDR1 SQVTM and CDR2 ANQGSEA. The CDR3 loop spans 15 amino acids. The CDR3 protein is CSAEDGTGVGDTQYF. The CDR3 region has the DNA TGCAGCGCCGAAGATGGGACAGGGGTAGGAGATACGCAGTATTTT.